Sequencing of this T cell receptor beta chain was carried out in a study of human T cells and chemical hapten exposure. Study-level background: For the roughly 25-week duration of the study, patients were given weekly doses of diphenylcyclopropenone on the scalp.

Study results and limitations: There was no change with DPC sensitization in TCRs above 1 in 1000 frequency.

CDR1 and CDR2 (germline): SNHLY, FYNNEI. This CDR3 spans 13 amino acids. The ends were cut back, 4 bases at V and 3 bases at J, with 10 bases in the middle. Time point in this sample: patch test 2, 6 weeks after DPC sensitization. The treatment denotes: therapeutic diphenylcyclopropenone sensitization with weekly scalp DPC. About this clonotype itself: Its antigen is not known.

TCRdb reanalysed the RACE reads using MiXCR and keeps one entry per CDR3 protein. This table holds roughly 380,000 distinct CDR3 sequences, roughly 6.3% found once. This rearrangement joins TRBV2 to TRBJ2-7; the D is unclear. The source of this sequence is a young woman with alopecia areata. Some clones in this sample may be carry-over from other donors' samples. The sequencing used whole blood, collected in connection with sensitization to the hapten diphenylcyclopropenone (DPC). CDR3 in DNA: TGTGCCAGCAGTGGTTCCACCTTCTACGAGCAGTACTTC. It codes for CASSGSTFYEQYF.